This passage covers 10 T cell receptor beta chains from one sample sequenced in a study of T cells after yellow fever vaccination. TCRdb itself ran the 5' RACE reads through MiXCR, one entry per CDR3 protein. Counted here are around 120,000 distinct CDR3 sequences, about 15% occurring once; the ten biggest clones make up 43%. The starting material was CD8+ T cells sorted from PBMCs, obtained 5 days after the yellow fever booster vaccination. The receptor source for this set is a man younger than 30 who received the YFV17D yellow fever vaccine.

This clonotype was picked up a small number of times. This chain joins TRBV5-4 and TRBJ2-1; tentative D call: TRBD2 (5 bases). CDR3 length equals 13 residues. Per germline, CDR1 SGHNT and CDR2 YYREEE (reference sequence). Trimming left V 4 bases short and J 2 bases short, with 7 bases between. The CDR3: CASSGGAYNEQFF. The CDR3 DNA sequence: TGTGCCAGCAGCGGAGGCGCCTACAATGAGCAGTTCTTC. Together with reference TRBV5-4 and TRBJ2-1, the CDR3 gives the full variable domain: ETGVTQSPTHLIKTRGQQVTLRCSSQSGHNTVSWYQQALGQGPQFIFQYYREEENGRGNFPPRFSGLQFPNYSSELNVNALELDDSALYLCASSGGAYNEQFFGPGTRLTVL.

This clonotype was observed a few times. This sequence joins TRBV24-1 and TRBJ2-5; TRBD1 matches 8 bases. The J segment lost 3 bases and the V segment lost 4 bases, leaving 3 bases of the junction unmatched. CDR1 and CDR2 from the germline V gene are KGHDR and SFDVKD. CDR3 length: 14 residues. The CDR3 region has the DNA TGTGCCACCAGTGACCCGACAGGGGAAGAGACCCAGTACTTC. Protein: CATSDPTGEETQYF.

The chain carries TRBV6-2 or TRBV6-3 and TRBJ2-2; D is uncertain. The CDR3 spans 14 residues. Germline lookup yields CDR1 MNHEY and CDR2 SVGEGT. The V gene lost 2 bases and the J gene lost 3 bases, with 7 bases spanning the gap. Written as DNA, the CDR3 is TGTGCCAGCAGTTACCCTTTCGACACCGGGGAGCTGTTTTTT. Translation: CASSYPFDTGELFF.

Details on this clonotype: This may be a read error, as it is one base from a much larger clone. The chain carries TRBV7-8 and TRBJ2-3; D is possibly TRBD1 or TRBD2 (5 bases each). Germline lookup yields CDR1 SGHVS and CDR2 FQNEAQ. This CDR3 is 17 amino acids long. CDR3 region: CASSRGTIPLSTDTQNF. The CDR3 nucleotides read TGTGCCAGCAGCCGTGGGACGATACCTCTTAGCACAGATACGCAGAATTTT.

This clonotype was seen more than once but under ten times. As DNA, the CDR3 is TGTGCCAGCAGTTACTTTCCAGGGGGCAGGGGAGCTTTCTTT. Translation gives CASSYFPGGRGAFF. The rearrangement joins TRBV6-5 to TRBJ1-1, with 8 bases identical to TRBD1. Trimming removed 1 base from V and 10 bases from J; junction bases left unmatched: 8. The CDR3 consists of 14 residues. Germline V CDR1 and CDR2: MNHEY, SVGAGI.

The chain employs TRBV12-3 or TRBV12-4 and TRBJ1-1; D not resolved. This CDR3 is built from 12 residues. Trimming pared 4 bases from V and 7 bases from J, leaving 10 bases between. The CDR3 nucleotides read TGTGCCAGCAGTTGGTTTGGGAGTGAAGCTTTCTTT. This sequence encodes CASSWFGSEAFF.

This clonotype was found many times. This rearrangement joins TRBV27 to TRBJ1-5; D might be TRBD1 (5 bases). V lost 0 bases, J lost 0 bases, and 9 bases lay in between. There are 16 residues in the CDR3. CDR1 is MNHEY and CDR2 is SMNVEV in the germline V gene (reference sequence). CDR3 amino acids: CASSLSGGYSNQPQHF. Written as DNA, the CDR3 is TGTGCCAGCAGTTTATCGGGGGGGTATAGCAATCAGCCCCAGCATTTT.

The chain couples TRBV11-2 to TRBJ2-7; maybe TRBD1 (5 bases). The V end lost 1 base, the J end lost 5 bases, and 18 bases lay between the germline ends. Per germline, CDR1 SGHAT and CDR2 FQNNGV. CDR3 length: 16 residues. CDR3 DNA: TGTGCCAGCAGCTTAGGGGGTAGGGGTATGGAACACGAGCAGTACGTC. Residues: CASSLGGRGMEHEQYV.

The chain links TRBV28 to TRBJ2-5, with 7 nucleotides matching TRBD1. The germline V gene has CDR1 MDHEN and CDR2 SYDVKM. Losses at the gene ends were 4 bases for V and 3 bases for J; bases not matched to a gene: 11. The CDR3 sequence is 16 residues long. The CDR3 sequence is CASSSLLGQVEETQYF. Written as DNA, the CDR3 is TGTGCCAGCAGTTCGCTCCTCGGACAGGTTGAAGAGACCCAGTACTTC.

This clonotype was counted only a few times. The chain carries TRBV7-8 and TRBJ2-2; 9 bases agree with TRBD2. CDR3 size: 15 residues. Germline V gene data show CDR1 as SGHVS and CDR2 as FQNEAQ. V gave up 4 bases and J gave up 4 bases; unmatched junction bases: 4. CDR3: CASSSSGAGTGELFF. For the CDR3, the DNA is TGTGCCAGCAGCTCTAGCGGGGCGGGCACCGGGGAGCTGTTTTTT.